This TCR beta chain is from a study of identical twins. It was template switching that added a universal primer site, and there were unique molecular identifiers on the cDNA. TCRdb passed the 5' RACE reads through MiXCR, listing each CDR3 protein once. The table lists about 530,000 distinct CDR3 sequences, under 25% of them singletons. General observations from the study: Researchers reported excess low generation probability among twin-shared out-of-frame alpha sequences. Beta out-of-frame sequences displayed a weaker excess of sharing between twins.

This clonotype was seen a handful of times. Its antigen remains unknown. The CDR3 sequence is 12 residues long. The V end lost 11 bases, the J end lost 9 bases, and 17 bases lay between the germline ends. Germline CDR1 is MNHNY and CDR2 is SVGAGI (reference sequence). These records were also assigned to another study, of yellow fever vaccine responses in identical twins.

The sequence was collected from a young woman in good health. The gene calls are TRBV6-6 and TRBJ2-1; D perhaps matches TRBD1 (6 bases). What was sequenced was CD4+ T cells sorted from blood. The CDR3 loop is CASAPGAGEQFF. The DNA of the CDR3 is TGTGCCTCCGCCCCAGGGGCGGGTGAGCAGTTCTTC.